These 3 T cell receptor beta chains share one sample of origin, sequenced in a study of blood T cell repertoires in COVID-19. Repertoires were generated with immunoSEQ multiplex PCR, while TCRdb's copy carries only in-frame clones and drops some. Of around 170,000 clones in the sample, approximately 74% were seen once. The sample comprised peripheral blood. These receptors were obtained from a woman older than 75 with acute or convalescent COVID-19.

This chain connects TRBV29-1 to TRBJ2-3; 8 bases are shared with TRBD2. The CDR3 has 16 amino acids. With 6 bases clipped from V and 6 bases from J, the junction kept 17 bases outside the gene matches. From germline, CDR1 is SQVTM and CDR2 ANQGSEA. The CDR3 coding sequence is TGCAGCGTGGGCCTTTCGGGAGGGGGTGACTTCGATACGCAGTATTTT. Residues: CSVGLSGGGDFDTQYF.

The J gene is TRBJ2-1, the V gene TRBV18; D not certain. The germline gives CDR1 KGHSH, CDR2 LQKENI. This CDR3 contains 13 residues. The V end was cut by 3 bases, the J end by 4 bases, with 7 bases between. For the CDR3, the DNA is TGTGCCAGCTCACCGGCAGAATACAATGAGCAGTTCTTC. Its translation is CASSPAEYNEQFF. Filled out from reference TRBV18 and TRBJ2-1, the complete variable domain reads NAGVMQNPRHLVRRRGQEARLRCSPMKGHSHVYWYRQLPEEGLKFMVYLQKENIIDESGMPKERFSAEFPKEGPSILRIQQVVRGDSAAYFCASSPAEYNEQFFGPGTRLTVL.

This clone was seen only a few times. The V gene is TRBV28, the J gene TRBJ2-1; TRBD2 matches at 14 bases. The ends lost 8 bases at V and 6 bases at J; junction bases unmatched: 3. This CDR3 has 14 amino acids. CDR1 is MDHEN and CDR2 is SYDVKM in the germline V gene. Here the CDR3 DNA reads TGTGCCAGCGCGACTAGCGGGAGGGCCAATGAGCAGTTCTTC. Translation: CASATSGRANEQFF.